This T cell receptor (beta chain) was captured by sequencing in a study of beta chain features in type 1 diabetes. On the study more broadly: Cell yields, age and gender were similar between patients and healthy donors.

cDNA synthesis used the whole RNA isolate, giving expressed TCRB sequences. Method: immunoSEQ multiplex PCR; TCRdb's copy keeps in-frame clones and lacks some. The sample contains some 370,000 clones, around 10% of which appear only once. Every donor had blood drawn once into heparin, around 100 mL on average. Sort purity for all populations was recorded as exceeding 98%. This CDR3 is 16 amino acids long. V gave up 8 bases and J gave up 3 bases; unmatched junction bases: 10. Germline V lookup: CDR1 MNHNY, CDR2 SVGAGI (reference sequence). This clone has only a few counts. The antigen remains undetermined. Study outcomes and limitations: Shorter TCRB CDR3s, moderately but significantly so, marked every one of the four CD4+ subsets in Type 1 diabetes patients. Naive, central memory and Treg TCRB repertoires seemed to resemble each other more closely in patients than they did in healthy donors.

This receptor was identified in a man aged 25 to 40 with type 1 diabetes. The sample taken for sequencing was central memory CD4+ T cells from blood. The rearrangement uses TRBV6-6 and TRBJ2-2, with TRBD1 matching 9 bases. This CDR3 is CASGQGQGLYTGELFF. CDR3 in DNA: TGTGCCAGCGGCCAGGGACAGGGACTATACACCGGGGAGCTGTTTTTT.